Below, 19 T cell receptor beta chains from the same sample are listed, as sequenced in a study of shared clonotypes between healthy human individuals. Sequencing was performed with immunoSEQ multiplex PCR; in TCRdb, only in-frame clones are kept and a portion is missing. The table has about 480,000 clones, 75% to 85% seen once. The sequenced sample was PBMCs. All receptors derive from a middle-aged woman in good health. Some clones in this sample may be carry-over from other donors' samples.

This clone was seen a few times. The genes are TRBV30 and TRBJ1-5; D gene unclear. Germline-derived CDR1 and CDR2 are GTSNPN and SVGIG (reference sequence). This CDR3 region has 13 residues. With 0 bases removed from V and 4 bases from J, the gap between germline ends came to 7 bases. CDR3 amino acids: CAWSVSQNQPQHF. DNA for the CDR3: TGTGCCTGGAGTGTCAGCCAGAATCAGCCCCAGCATTTT. Drawing the rest from reference TRBV30 and TRBJ1-5, the complete variable domain is SQTIHQWPATLVQPVGSPLSLECTVEGTSNPNLYWYRQAAGRGLQLLFYSVGIGQISSEVPQNLSASRPQDRQFILSSKKLLLSDSGFYLCAWSVSQNQPQHFGDGTRLSIL.

This clone was counted at least ten times. The rearrangement joins TRBV6-4 to TRBJ2-5; D not certain. The CDR3 contains 13 residues. Germline CDR1 MRHNA, CDR2 SNTAGT. V lost 3 bases, J lost 3 bases, and 8 bases lay in between. The CDR3, as DNA: TGTGCCAGCAGTGAGCGAGCAGAAGAGACCCAGTACTTC. Translated, it gives CASSERAEETQYF.

The chain has TRBV6-1 and TRBJ2-7, with 9 nucleotides matching TRBD2. The CDR3 consists of 15 residues. V lost 6 bases to trimming and J lost 4 bases; unmatched junction nucleotides: 10. Germline V lookup: CDR1 MNHNS, CDR2 SASEGT. CDR3 residues: CASREGSGSLYEQYF. The DNA of the CDR3 is TGTGCCAGCAGGGAGGGTAGCGGGAGCTTATACGAGCAGTACTTC.

The chain recombines TRBV7-9 with TRBJ1-2, with D unclear. V gave up 1 base and J gave up 7 bases, with 7 bases separating them. This CDR3 has 12 residues. Germline CDR1 SEHNR, CDR2 FQNEAQ (reference sequence). Written as DNA, the CDR3 is TGTGCCAGCAGCTTAGAGTGGGCTGGCTACACCTTC. It specifies CASSLEWAGYTF. Based on the CDR3 plus reference TRBV7-9 and TRBJ1-2, the full variable domain is DTGVSQNPRHKITKRGQNVTFRCDPISEHNRLYWYRQTLGQGPEFLTYFQNEAQLEKSRLLSDRFSAERPKGSFSTLEIQRTEQGDSAMYLCASSLEWAGYTFGSGTRLTVV.

This clone was counted only a few times. This chain links TRBV28 with TRBJ1-1, with 7 bases that match TRBD1. J gave up 5 bases and V 3 bases, and 9 bases lay outside the gene matches. The length of the CDR3 is 15 residues. CDR1 is MDHEN, CDR2 SYDVKM, per germline. The CDR3 region has the DNA TGTGCCAGCAGTTTCTATACGACAGGGCCTACTGAAGCTTTCTTT. It encodes CASSFYTTGPTEAFF.

The chain employs TRBV5-3 and TRBJ2-7; 7 bases map to TRBD2. TRBV5-3 is recorded as an ORF, its role being uncertain. Losses at the gene ends were 2 bases for V and 6 bases for J; bases not matched to a gene: 20. The CDR3 contains 18 residues. CDR3 region: CARSFGAGRTRSFFEQYF. The CDR3 region has the DNA TGTGCCAGAAGCTTTGGGGCTGGTCGGACTAGGTCGTTCTTCGAGCAGTACTTC.

This chain uses TRBV7-9 with TRBJ2-3, with 8 bases identical to TRBD2. Germline V lookup: CDR1 SEHNR, CDR2 FQNEAQ (reference sequence). CDR3 size: 14 residues. J lost 6 bases, V lost 4 bases, and 6 bases had no gene match. The CDR3 DNA sequence: TGTGCCAGCAGCTACGAAGCGGGAGCCGATACGCAGTATTTT. Amino acid sequence: CASSYEAGADTQYF.

The V call is TRBV10-2, the J call TRBJ2-7, with 9 bases fitting TRBD1. The length of the CDR3 is 13 residues. J lost 7 bases, V lost 6 bases, and 7 bases had no gene match. CDR1 is WSHSY, CDR2 SAAADI, per germline. The CDR3 loop is CASRRDRVEEQYF. The CDR3 coding sequence is TGCGCCAGCAGGCGGGACAGGGTTGAGGAGCAGTACTTC.

The gene calls are TRBV18 and TRBJ1-1; the D gene is possibly TRBD1 (5 bases). This CDR3 spans 15 amino acids. Trimming stripped 5 bases from V and 5 bases from J, with 18 bases between. The germline V gene encodes CDR1 KGHSH and CDR2 LQKENI. The CDR3 is CASSVSGTAGTEAFF. The CDR3 nucleotides are TGTGCCAGCTCAGTCTCCGGGACGGCGGGGACTGAAGCTTTCTTT.

The CDR3 nucleotides read TGTGCCAGCAGCCCCGGGACAGGTTACAATGAGCAGTTCTTC. Its protein is CASSPGTGYNEQFF. The V and J genes are TRBV11-3 and TRBJ2-1; TRBD1 agrees at 8 bases. J was trimmed by 4 bases and V by 5 bases; bases with no gene match: 4. Germline V CDR1 and CDR2: SGHNT, YENEEA. The CDR3 has 14 residues.

The chain couples TRBV5-1 to TRBJ1-1; 8 bases are a match to TRBD1. The CDR3 contains 15 residues. The ends lost 0 bases at V and 4 bases at J; junction bases unmatched: 5. Germline lookup yields CDR1 SGHRS and CDR2 YFSETQ. In nucleotides, the CDR3 is TGCGCCAGCAGCTTGGGGGACAGGTTTGGCACTGAAGCTTTCTTT. This gives the protein CASSLGDRFGTEAFF.

This chain connects TRBV14 to TRBJ2-3; 11 nucleotides agree with TRBD2. The CDR3 is 15 amino acids. Germline-derived CDR1 and CDR2 are SGHDN and FVKESK. The V gene end was trimmed by 6 bases and the J gene end by 5 bases; junction bases not matched to a gene: 7. CDR3 protein: CASSQRLAGGDTQYF. The CDR3 DNA reads as TGTGCCAGCAGTCAAAGGCTAGCGGGGGGAGATACGCAGTATTTT. Together with reference TRBV14 and TRBJ2-3, the CDR3 gives the full variable domain: EAGVTQFPSHSVIEKGQTVTLRCDPISGHDNLYWYRRVMGKEIKFLLHFVKESKQDESGMPNNRFLAERTGGTYSTLKVQPAELEDSGVYFCASSQRLAGGDTQYFGPGTRLTVL.

V is TRBV11-2 and J is TRBJ2-7, with 7 bases identical to TRBD1. The CDR3 spans 13 residues. Germline-derived CDR1 and CDR2 are SGHAT and FQNNGV. The V and J ends lost 5 bases and 3 bases, in that order; junction bases with no gene match: 4. CDR3 loop: CASSRDRYYEQYF. The CDR3 DNA follows: TGTGCCAGCAGCAGGGACAGATACTACGAGCAGTACTTC.

The chain is built from TRBV30 and TRBJ2-6, with a tentative D call TRBD1 (5 bases). CDR3 length: 13 residues. Germline lookup yields CDR1 GTSNPN and CDR2 SVGIG (reference sequence). V dropped 7 bases and J dropped 1 base, with 8 bases sitting between them. The CDR3 region has the DNA TGTGCCTCAGGGTCTTCTGGGGCCAACGTCCTGACTTTC. This codes for CASGSSGANVLTF.

The chain carries TRBV7-2 and TRBJ2-3; the match to TRBD2 covers 14 bases. This CDR3 spans 15 amino acids. The germline gives CDR1 SGHTA, CDR2 FQGNSA. The V segment lost 7 bases and the J segment 5 bases; nucleotides outside the gene matches: 5. The CDR3 sequence: CASNRLAGGRDTQYF. The CDR3 DNA is TGTGCCAGCAACAGACTAGCGGGAGGGAGAGATACGCAGTATTTT. The whole variable domain, remainder taken from reference TRBV7-2 and TRBJ2-3, is GAGVSQSPSNKVTEKGKDVELRCDPISGHTALYWYRQSLGQGLEFLIYFQGNSAPDKSGLPSDRFSAERTGGSVSTLTIQRTQQEDSAVYLCASNRLAGGRDTQYFGPGTRLTVL.

The rearrangement links TRBV4-1 to TRBJ1-2; the match to TRBD1 covers 7 bases. The V and J ends lost 1 base and 4 bases, in that order; junction bases with no gene match: 6. CDR3 length: 15 amino acids. Germline CDR1 is MGHRA and CDR2 is YSYEKL. The CDR3, as DNA: TGCGCCAGCAGCCAAGTTGGGGACAGAAGCTATGGCTACACCTTC. Amino acids: CASSQVGDRSYGYTF.

This clone was observed a single time. The chain combines TRBV6-5 with TRBJ2-7; TRBD1 agrees at 7 bases. From germline, CDR1 is MNHEY and CDR2 SVGAGI. This CDR3 is built from 13 residues. The V and J ends lost 0 bases and 7 bases, in that order; junction bases with no gene match: 3. CDR3 sequence reads: CASSYSGGGEQYF. The CDR3 bases are TGTGCCAGCAGTTACTCAGGGGGCGGGGAGCAGTACTTC.

J is TRBJ2-1 and V is TRBV19; TRBD2 matches 7 bases. CDR3 length equals 16 residues. After removal of 2 bases from V and 1 base from J, the junction contained 5 bases not matched to a gene. Germline V gives CDR1 LNHDA, CDR2 SQIVND (reference sequence). The CDR3 region has the DNA TGTGCCAGTAGTATATTCTCGGGGGGATCCTACAATGAGCAGTTCTTC. The encoded protein is CASSIFSGGSYNEQFF.

The chain links TRBV2 to TRBJ1-6, with 10 bases lining up with TRBD1. The CDR3 runs to 14 residues. The germline CDR1 and CDR2 sequences are SNHLY and FYNNEI. Unmatched junction bases numbered 4, after V lost 7 bases and J lost 7 bases. The CDR3 protein is CASIPGQGNSPLHF. Written as DNA, the CDR3 is TGTGCCAGCATCCCGGGACAGGGGAATTCACCCCTCCACTTT.